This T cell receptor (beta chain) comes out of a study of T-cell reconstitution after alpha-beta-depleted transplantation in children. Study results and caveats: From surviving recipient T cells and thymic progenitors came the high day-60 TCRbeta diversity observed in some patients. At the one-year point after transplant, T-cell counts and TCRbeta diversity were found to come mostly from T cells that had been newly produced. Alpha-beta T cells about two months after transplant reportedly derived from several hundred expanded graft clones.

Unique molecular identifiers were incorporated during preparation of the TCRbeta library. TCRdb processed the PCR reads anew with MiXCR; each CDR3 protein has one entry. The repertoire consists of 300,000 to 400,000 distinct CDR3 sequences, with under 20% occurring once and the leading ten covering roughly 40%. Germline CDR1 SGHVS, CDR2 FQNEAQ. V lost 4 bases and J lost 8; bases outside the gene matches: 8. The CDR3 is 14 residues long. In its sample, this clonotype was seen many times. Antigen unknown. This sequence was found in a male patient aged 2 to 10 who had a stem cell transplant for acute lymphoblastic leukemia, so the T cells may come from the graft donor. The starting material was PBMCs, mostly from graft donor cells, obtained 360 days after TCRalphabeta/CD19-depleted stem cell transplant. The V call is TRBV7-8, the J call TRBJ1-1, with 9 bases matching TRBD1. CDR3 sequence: CASSSAGTGTEAFF. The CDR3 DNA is TGTGCCAGCAGCTCTGCCGGGACAGGGACCGAAGCTTTCTTT.